Shown below are 21 T cell receptor beta chains from a single sample sequenced in a study of blood T cell repertoires in COVID-19 (dated by TCRdb to about 2020). To prepare the library, the immunoSEQ multiplex PCR assay was applied. TCRdb took over this immuneACCESS table, retaining in-frame rearrangements with V and J assigned. Such tables are incomplete; in checked studies, under half of the missing clones stem from an unresolved V gene, and the remainder is unexplained. The sample records roughly 220,000 clones, around 89% of which are singletons. Around 2.7% of the sample lies in the top ten. Sequencing used PBMCs or T cells enriched from blood (not recorded which). The receptors were gathered from a woman younger than 45 who had recovered from COVID-19.

J is TRBJ2-7 and V is TRBV6-5; D uncertain. V was shortened by 2 bases and J by 2 bases, with 10 bases between the two germline ends. CDR1 is MNHEY and CDR2 is SVGAGI in the germline V gene. This CDR3 is 14 amino acids long. The CDR3 here is CASSYPERAYEQYF. CDR3 sequence (DNA): TGTGCCAGCAGTTACCCGGAGAGAGCCTACGAGCAGTACTTC.

The chain joins TRBV4-2 to TRBJ2-2; D may be TRBD1 (6 bases). Trimming shortened V by 1 base and J by 1 base, and 10 bases separated the two germline ends. Germline V lookup: CDR1 LGHNA, CDR2 YNFKEQ. CDR3 length: 16 amino acids. CDR3 amino acids: CASSQVRQVNTGELFF. The CDR3 DNA sequence: TGTGCCAGCAGCCAAGTAAGACAGGTGAACACCGGGGAGCTGTTTTTT.

This clone has just one count. V and J are TRBV11-2 and TRBJ1-1, with a possible D match to TRBD1 (5 bases). The V and J ends lost 5 bases and 4 bases respectively, with 11 bases between them. The CDR3 length is 13 residues. Germline loops: CDR1 SGHAT, CDR2 FQNNGV. Here the CDR3 DNA reads TGTGCCAGCAGCATCGGACACCTCACTGAAGCTTTCTTT. The encoded protein is CASSIGHLTEAFF.

The V and J genes are TRBV27 and TRBJ1-2; 8 bases match TRBD1. Germline V gene lookup returns CDR1 MNHEY and CDR2 SMNVEV (reference sequence). The V and J ends lost 4 bases and 4 bases, in that order; junction bases with no gene match: 11. The CDR3 loop spans 16 amino acids. Written as DNA, the CDR3 is TGTGCCAGCAGTTCCGGCAGGGGGCGCCCCCTCTATGGCTACACCTTC. It specifies CASSSGRGRPLYGYTF.

A few counts support this clone. The gene calls are TRBV4-1 and TRBJ1-2; D is unclear. CDR1 and CDR2 (germline): MGHRA, YSYEKL. V was trimmed by 4 bases and J by 2 bases, leaving 17 bases between them. The CDR3 has 16 amino acids. CDR3: CASSRSLSDNNYGYTF. The CDR3 nucleotides are TGCGCCAGCAGCCGTTCTTTATCAGATAACAACTATGGCTACACCTTC.

This clone was counted a single time. V is TRBV6-5 and J is TRBJ2-2, with TRBD1 matching 9 bases. From germline, CDR1 is MNHEY and CDR2 SVGAGI. The CDR3 runs 14 residues. Unmatched junction bases numbered 5, after V lost 7 bases and J lost 5 bases. The CDR3 region has the DNA TGTGCCAGCAAACCGGGACAGGGAACCGGGGAGCTGTTTTTT. Its protein is CASKPGQGTGELFF.

This clone was detected once. This chain connects TRBV7-9 to TRBJ2-1, with D uncertain. In germline, CDR1 is SEHNR, CDR2 FQNEAQ (reference sequence). Trimming stripped 3 bases from V and 6 bases from J, with 15 bases between. This CDR3 spans 15 amino acids. CDR3 loop: CASSLRDSLFNEQFF. In DNA form, the CDR3 reads TGTGCCAGCAGCTTGCGAGACTCATTGTTCAATGAGCAGTTCTTC.

This clone is a singleton in its sample. This rearrangement joins TRBV7-3 to TRBJ2-7; possibly TRBD2 for D (7 bases). Between the trimmed V and J ends, which lost 6 bases and 3 bases, there was a span of 21 bases. The germline V gene encodes CDR1 SGHTA and CDR2 FQGTGA. This CDR3 spans 16 amino acids. CDR3 amino acids: CASSKTRGAPLYEQYF. The CDR3 bases are TGTGCCAGCAGTAAGACCCGGGGGGCCCCCCTCTACGAGCAGTACTTC.

The CDR3 sequence is CAISPAQGSYGYTF. CDR3 nucleotide sequence: TGTGCCATCAGTCCAGCACAGGGGAGCTATGGCTACACCTTC. The gene calls are TRBV10-3 and TRBJ1-2; 7 positions match TRBD1. Germline V lookup: CDR1 ENHRY, CDR2 SYGVKD. CDR3 size: 14 residues. Trimming took 5 bases from V and 4 from J; bases not matched to a gene: 7.

This chain connects TRBV6-2 or TRBV6-3 to TRBJ2-7, with 7 bases fitting TRBD1. The CDR3 is 15 amino acids. CDR1 and CDR2 from the germline V gene are MNHEY and SVGEGT. V lost 4 bases, J lost 2 bases, and 8 bases stayed unmatched. The CDR3 spells CASSWPGQSPYEQYF. The CDR3 region has the DNA TGTGCCAGCAGTTGGCCGGGACAGAGTCCCTACGAGCAGTACTTC.

This clone appeared a single time. The genes are TRBV19 and TRBJ2-5; a possible D gene is TRBD1 (5 bases). CDR3 length: 14 amino acids. V lost 2 bases and J 8 bases, leaving 15 bases between the germline ends. Germline V gene sequence: CDR1 LNHDA, CDR2 SQIVND (reference sequence). CDR3 in DNA: TGTGCCAGTAGTATAAAGGGGCAGAGACCAACCCAGTACTTC. Encoded protein: CASSIKGQRPTQYF.

The V gene is TRBV5-1, the J gene TRBJ1-2; 9 bases are a match to TRBD1. V lost 0 bases to trimming and J lost 4 bases; unmatched junction nucleotides: 1. The CDR3 is 14 residues long. Germline V CDR1 and CDR2: SGHRS, YFSETQ. CDR3 in amino acids: CASSLGTGAYGYTF. CDR3 DNA: TGCGCCAGCAGCTTGGGGACAGGGGCCTATGGCTACACCTTC.

CDR3 in amino acids: CASSFGGNQPQHF. As DNA, the CDR3 is TGTGCCAGCAGCTTCGGAGGCAATCAGCCCCAGCATTTT. V usage is TRBV11-2 and J usage is TRBJ1-5; D is ambiguous. The CDR3 loop spans 13 amino acids. Deletions cut 3 bases from V and 2 bases from J, with 5 bases between. Germline V gives CDR1 SGHAT, CDR2 FQNNGV. The full variable domain, its missing parts supplied by reference TRBV11-2 and TRBJ1-5, is EAGVAQSPRYKIIEKRQSVAFWCNPISGHATLYWYQQILGQGPKLLIQFQNNGVVDDSQLPKDRFSAERLKGVDSTLKIQPAKLEDSAVYLCASSFGGNQPQHFGDGTRLSIL.

The chain couples TRBV2 to TRBJ2-1; 12 nucleotides agree with TRBD2. CDR3 size: 16 residues. Trimming removed 4 bases from V and 3 bases from J; junction bases left unmatched: 4. In germline, CDR1 is SNHLY, CDR2 FYNNEI. DNA of the CDR3: TGTGCCAGCAGTGCAGCTAGCGGGGGGGGCTACAATGAGCAGTTCTTC. Translation gives CASSAASGGGYNEQFF. The full variable domain, rest sourced from reference TRBV2 and TRBJ2-1, is EPEVTQTPSHQVTQMGQEVILRCVPISNHLYFYWYRQILGQKVEFLVSFYNNEISEKSEIFDDQFSVERPDGSNFTLKIRSTKLEDSAMYFCASSAASGGGYNEQFFGPGTRLTVL.

This sequence joins TRBV10-3 and TRBJ1-5; the D gene is possibly TRBD1 (6 bases). V lost 5 bases and J 0 bases, leaving 17 bases between the germline ends. The CDR3 consists of 17 residues. Germline CDR1 is ENHRY and CDR2 is SYGVKD. As DNA, the CDR3 is TGTGCCATCAGTCAGGACAGCGGATATTATAGCAATCAGCCCCAGCATTTT. Its protein is CAISQDSGYYSNQPQHF.

The chain joins TRBV10-3 to TRBJ2-3; 9 nucleotides match TRBD2. The V segment lost 8 bases and the J segment 2 bases; nucleotides outside the gene matches: 5. The CDR3 contains 14 residues. Germline V gene data show CDR1 as ENHRY and CDR2 as SYGVKD. CDR3 DNA sequence: TGTGCCATCGGTGCGGGGGGGCCCACAGATACGCAGTATTTT. Residues: CAIGAGGPTDTQYF.

V usage is TRBV4-1 and J usage is TRBJ1-6; 7 bases agree with TRBD1. This CDR3 has 16 amino acids. With V trimmed by 0 bases and J by 9 bases, 8 bases remained unmatched. CDR1 and CDR2 (germline): MGHRA, YSYEKL. CDR3 in DNA: TGCGCCAGCAGCCAAGAGGAGACAGGGTCAGGTTCACCCCTCCACTTT. It codes for CASSQEETGSGSPLHF.

This clone showed up just a few times. The chain is built from TRBV5-8 and TRBJ1-1, with D possibly matching TRBD1 (6 bases). V was trimmed by 5 bases and J by 1 base, leaving 9 bases between them. This CDR3 has 13 residues. Germline V gene sequence: CDR1 SGHTS, CDR2 YDEGEE. The CDR3 DNA reads as TGTGCCAGCAGTCAGACAGGGAACACTGAAGCTTTCTTT. It codes for CASSQTGNTEAFF.

This chain joins TRBV19 and TRBJ2-7; no definite D call. The CDR3 is 14 residues long. V lost 5 bases to trimming and J lost 0 bases, with 11 bases between them. Germline V gene data show CDR1 as LNHDA and CDR2 as SQIVND (reference sequence). CDR3 region: CASSGEASSYEQYF. As DNA, the CDR3 is TGTGCCAGTAGTGGCGAGGCCAGCTCCTACGAGCAGTACTTC.

The rearrangement uses TRBV11-2 and TRBJ1-2, with 7 nucleotides matching TRBD1. The CDR3 totals 15 residues. Trimming at V came to 1 base and at J to 7 bases, leaving 9 bases not matched to a gene. CDR1 and CDR2 from the germline V gene are SGHAT and FQNNGV. CDR3 loop: CASSLGAKGASGYTF. CDR3 coding DNA: TGTGCCAGCAGCTTAGGTGCTAAGGGGGCGTCTGGCTACACCTTC.

The chain joins TRBV6-5 to TRBJ2-3; D perhaps matches TRBD2 (5 bases). The germline gives CDR1 MNHEY, CDR2 SVGAGI. This CDR3 region has 13 residues. Trimming pared 10 bases from V and 2 bases from J, leaving 13 bases between. For the CDR3, the DNA is TGTGCCACTTATGAGCGGCCCACAGATACGCAGTATTTT. Amino acids: CATYERPTDTQYF.